The rows below give T cell receptor beta chains drawn from one sample of a study of control samples from healthy donors and cancer patients. Sequenced by immunoSEQ multiplex PCR; TCRdb stores in-frame clones only, minus some. The sample lists roughly 200,000 clones; 85% to 95% were seen once. Input material: blood. The receptors here all came from a man in his forties or fifties in good health. The CDR3 runs from the conserved cysteine through the conserved F or W. D genes are given only for firm matches. Size values are once, few and many counts, or a class for expanded clones, and some rows have none.

v_gene: TRBV27; j_gene: TRBJ1-5; d_gene: NA; abundance: NA; CDR3aa: CASSGGIYSNQPQHF; CDR3nt: TGTGCCAGCAGTGGGGGGATTTATAGCAATCAGCCCCAGCATTTT
v_gene: TRBV24-1; j_gene: TRBJ2-5; d_gene: NA; abundance: NA; CDR3aa: CATSDFLGDQETQYF; CDR3nt: TGTGCCACCAGTGATTTCCTGGGGGATCAAGAGACCCAGTACTTC
v_gene: TRBV10-2; j_gene: TRBJ1-2; d_gene: TRBD1; abundance: NA; CDR3aa: CASSEDRVYGYTF; CDR3nt: TGCGCCAGCTCTGAGGACAGGGTCTATGGCTACACCTTC
v_gene: TRBV5-4; j_gene: TRBJ2-5; d_gene: TRBD2; abundance: NA; CDR3aa: CASSYGGTSGAQETQYF; CDR3nt: TGTGCCAGCAGCTATGGAGGGACTAGCGGGGCCCAAGAGACCCAGTACTTC
v_gene: TRBV27; j_gene: TRBJ2-5; d_gene: TRBD2; abundance: once; CDR3aa: CASSTQTSGEPETQYF; CDR3nt: TGTGCCAGCAGTACTCAGACTAGCGGCGAACCAGAGACCCAGTACTTC
v_gene: TRBV5-1; j_gene: TRBJ1-6; d_gene: NA; abundance: NA; CDR3aa: CASNRGAGVNSPLHF; CDR3nt: TGCGCCAGCAACCGGGGGGCAGGTGTTAATTCACCCCTCCACTTT
v_gene: TRBV7-2; j_gene: TRBJ1-1; d_gene: NA; abundance: NA; CDR3aa: CASSPQKNTEAFF; CDR3nt: TGTGCCAGCAGCCCTCAGAAGAACACTGAAGCTTTCTTT
v_gene: TRBV5-4; j_gene: TRBJ2-1; d_gene: NA; abundance: NA; CDR3aa: CASSPSAGTGYNEQFF; CDR3nt: TGTGCCAGCAGCCCATCAGCCGGGACGGGGTACAATGAGCAGTTCTTC
v_gene: TRBV7-9; j_gene: TRBJ1-1; d_gene: TRBD1; abundance: NA; CDR3aa: CASSKSPGQGSRNTEAFF; CDR3nt: TGTGCCAGCAGCAAATCTCCGGGACAGGGATCCCGAAACACTGAAGCTTTCTTT
v_gene: TRBV5-1; j_gene: TRBJ2-3; d_gene: NA; abundance: NA; CDR3aa: CASSLGAGAGTDTQYF; CDR3nt: TGCGCCAGCAGCTTGGGTGCGGGGGCGGGGACAGATACGCAGTATTTT
v_gene: TRBV12-3/TRBV12-4; j_gene: TRBJ1-5; d_gene: NA; abundance: NA; CDR3aa: CASSSDPNQPQHF; CDR3nt: TGTGCCAGCAGCAGTGATCCTAATCAGCCCCAGCATTTT
v_gene: TRBV6-5; j_gene: TRBJ1-2; d_gene: TRBD1; abundance: NA; CDR3aa: CASTSPPGGIYGYTF; CDR3nt: TGTGCCAGCACCTCCCCCCCAGGGGGCATCTATGGCTACACCTTC
v_gene: TRBV21-1; j_gene: TRBJ1-5; d_gene: NA; abundance: NA; CDR3aa: CASSAHRGLTNQPQHF; CDR3nt: TGTGCCAGCAGCGCGCACAGGGGGCTTACCAATCAGCCCCAGCATTTT
v_gene: TRBV9; j_gene: TRBJ1-5; d_gene: NA; abundance: NA; CDR3aa: CASSAQGGGNQPQHF; CDR3nt: TGTGCCAGCAGCGCCCAGGGTGGGGGCAATCAGCCCCAGCATTTT
v_gene: TRBV19; j_gene: TRBJ1-5; d_gene: NA; abundance: NA; CDR3aa: CASSPAEHATYSNQPQHF; CDR3nt: TGTGCCAGTAGTCCGGCCGAGCACGCTACGTATAGCAATCAGCCCCAGCATTTT
v_gene: TRBV11-3; j_gene: TRBJ1-5; d_gene: NA; abundance: NA; CDR3aa: CASSLAPTGQQPQHF; CDR3nt: TGTGCCAGCAGCTTAGCGCCCACAGGGCAACAGCCCCAGCATTTT
v_gene: TRBV30; j_gene: TRBJ2-3; d_gene: NA; abundance: NA; CDR3aa: CAWSVGGLSTDTQYF; CDR3nt: TGTGCCTGGAGTGTGGGGGGACTCAGCACAGATACGCAGTATTTT
v_gene: TRBV5-5; j_gene: TRBJ2-3; d_gene: NA; abundance: NA; CDR3aa: CASSLIRTADTQYF; CDR3nt: TGTGCCAGCAGCTTGATTAGGACAGCCGATACGCAGTATTTT
v_gene: TRBV5-6; j_gene: TRBJ1-3; d_gene: NA; abundance: NA; CDR3aa: CASSLGLLSGNTIYF; CDR3nt: TGTGCCAGCAGCTTGGGACTGCTCTCTGGAAACACCATATATTTT
v_gene: TRBV3-1/TRBV3-2; j_gene: TRBJ2-7; d_gene: NA; abundance: once; CDR3aa: CASSHHYRDHHEQYF; CDR3nt: TGTGCCAGCAGCCACCATTACAGGGACCACCACGAGCAGTACTTC
v_gene: TRBV30; j_gene: TRBJ1-4; d_gene: NA; abundance: NA; CDR3aa: CAWTHLGNEKLFF; CDR3nt: TGTGCCTGGACACATCTGGGGAATGAAAAACTGTTTTTT
v_gene: TRBV5-1; j_gene: TRBJ1-5; d_gene: NA; abundance: NA; CDR3aa: CASSLASGDGQPQHF; CDR3nt: TGCGCCAGCAGCTTGGCCTCTGGGGACGGGCAGCCCCAGCATTTT
v_gene: TRBV9; j_gene: TRBJ2-3; d_gene: NA; abundance: NA; CDR3aa: CASSVVGSGITDTQYF; CDR3nt: TGTGCCAGCAGCGTAGTTGGAAGCGGTATCACAGATACGCAGTATTTT
v_gene: TRBV4-2; j_gene: TRBJ2-5; d_gene: TRBD2; abundance: NA; CDR3aa: CASSQFPTSEGPGAQYF; CDR3nt: TGTGCCAGCAGCCAATTTCCGACTAGCGAAGGGCCTGGGGCCCAGTACTTC
v_gene: TRBV3-1/TRBV3-2; j_gene: TRBJ2-5; d_gene: TRBD1; abundance: NA; CDR3aa: CASSLKGAAETQYF; CDR3nt: TGTGCCAGCAGCCTTAAGGGGGCGGCGGAGACCCAGTACTTC
v_gene: TRBV24-1; j_gene: TRBJ1-5; d_gene: NA; abundance: NA; CDR3aa: CATSETGVPYQPQHF; CDR3nt: TGTGCCACCAGTGAGACGGGGGTCCCTTATCAGCCCCAGCATTTT
v_gene: TRBV5-1; j_gene: TRBJ2-2; d_gene: TRBD1; abundance: NA; CDR3aa: CASSAGTGGETGELFF; CDR3nt: TGCGCCAGCTCCGCTGGGACAGGGGGCGAGACCGGGGAGCTGTTTTTT
v_gene: TRBV9; j_gene: TRBJ2-7; d_gene: TRBD1; abundance: NA; CDR3aa: CASSVGIWDRSYEQYF; CDR3nt: TGTGCCAGCAGCGTAGGAATCTGGGACAGATCCTACGAGCAGTACTTC
v_gene: TRBV7-9; j_gene: TRBJ1-4; d_gene: NA; abundance: NA; CDR3aa: CASSPPPATNEKLFF; CDR3nt: TGTGCCAGCAGCCCACCTCCGGCAACTAATGAAAAACTGTTTTTT
v_gene: TRBV5-1; j_gene: TRBJ2-3; d_gene: TRBD1; abundance: NA; CDR3aa: CASSLRTGGGTDTQYF; CDR3nt: TGCGCCAGCAGCCTACGGACAGGGGGCGGCACAGATACGCAGTATTTT
v_gene: TRBV28; j_gene: TRBJ2-7; d_gene: TRBD2; abundance: NA; CDR3aa: CASSGGAYEQYF; CDR3nt: TGTGCCAGTAGCGGGGGGGCCTACGAGCAGTACTTC
v_gene: TRBV18; j_gene: TRBJ2-7; d_gene: TRBD2; abundance: NA; CDR3aa: CASSERLAGLSYEQYF; CDR3nt: TGTGCCAGCTCGGAACGACTAGCGGGGTTATCCTACGAGCAGTACTTC
v_gene: TRBV5-1; j_gene: TRBJ1-2; d_gene: TRBD1; abundance: NA; CDR3aa: CASSSGQGAGYGYTF; CDR3nt: TGCGCCAGCAGCTCAGGACAGGGGGCTGGCTATGGCTACACCTTC
v_gene: TRBV9; j_gene: TRBJ2-1; d_gene: TRBD2; abundance: NA; CDR3aa: CASSVVSGEYNEQFF; CDR3nt: TGTGCCAGCAGCGTAGTTAGCGGGGAGTACAATGAGCAGTTCTTC
v_gene: TRBV6-6; j_gene: TRBJ1-5; d_gene: NA; abundance: once; CDR3aa: CASSYSVGTKNQPQHF; CDR3nt: TGTGCCAGCAGTTACTCGGTCGGGACAAAAAATCAGCCCCAGCATTTT
v_gene: TRBV3-1/TRBV3-2; j_gene: TRBJ2-3; d_gene: NA; abundance: NA; CDR3aa: CASSWGLTRSGDTQYF; CDR3nt: TGTGCCAGCAGCTGGGGCCTAACTAGAAGTGGAGATACGCAGTATTTT
v_gene: TRBV29-1; j_gene: TRBJ2-1; d_gene: TRBD2; abundance: NA; CDR3aa: CSTAGGRGEQFF; CDR3nt: TGCAGCACAGCGGGGGGGCGAGGTGAGCAGTTCTTC
v_gene: TRBV6-5; j_gene: TRBJ1-3; d_gene: TRBD1; abundance: NA; CDR3aa: CASSYSGGQGNTIYF; CDR3nt: TGTGCCAGCAGTTACTCGGGGGGACAGGGAAACACCATATATTTT
v_gene: TRBV19; j_gene: TRBJ2-4; d_gene: NA; abundance: NA; CDR3aa: CASSNGFWAKNIQYF; CDR3nt: TGTGCCAGTAGTAATGGGTTTTGGGCCAAAAACATTCAGTACTTC
v_gene: TRBV19; j_gene: TRBJ1-1; d_gene: NA; abundance: few; CDR3aa: CASSGAGGIGEAFF; CDR3nt: TGTGCCAGTAGTGGTGCGGGGGGCATTGGTGAAGCTTTCTTT
v_gene: TRBV12-5; j_gene: TRBJ2-3; d_gene: TRBD2; abundance: NA; CDR3aa: CASGLGLAGGTSSTDTQYF; CDR3nt: TGTGCTAGTGGTTTGGGACTAGCGGGGGGGACCTCTAGCACAGATACGCAGTATTTT
v_gene: TRBV5-1; j_gene: TRBJ1-3; d_gene: NA; abundance: NA; CDR3aa: CASSLGSSGNTIYF; CDR3nt: TGCGCCAGCAGCTTAGGAAGCTCTGGAAACACCATATATTTT
v_gene: TRBV6-5; j_gene: TRBJ2-2; d_gene: NA; abundance: NA; CDR3aa: CASSYRVNRVGELFF; CDR3nt: TGTGCCAGCAGTTACCGCGTGAACAGGGTAGGGGAGCTGTTTTTT
v_gene: TRBV3-1/TRBV3-2; j_gene: TRBJ2-1; d_gene: NA; abundance: NA; CDR3aa: CASSPGVDTRITYNEQFF; CDR3nt: TGTGCCAGCAGCCCCGGTGTGGACACCCGGATTACCTACAATGAGCAGTTCTTC
v_gene: TRBV6-5; j_gene: TRBJ1-2; d_gene: TRBD1; abundance: NA; CDR3aa: CASRGTGGYYGYTF; CDR3nt: TGTGCCAGCAGGGGGACAGGGGGCTACTATGGCTACACCTTC
v_gene: TRBV13; j_gene: TRBJ1-3; d_gene: NA; abundance: NA; CDR3aa: CASSGPGPWWTSGNTIYF; CDR3nt: TGTGCCAGCAGCGGACCGGGACCGTGGTGGACCTCTGGAAACACCATATATTTT
v_gene: TRBV7-2; j_gene: TRBJ2-7; d_gene: TRBD2; abundance: NA; CDR3aa: CASSQRAPGLSAHEQYF; CDR3nt: TGTGCCAGCAGCCAGCGAGCTCCGGGACTATCAGCTCACGAGCAGTACTTC
v_gene: TRBV10-2; j_gene: TRBJ2-1; d_gene: NA; abundance: NA; CDR3aa: CASKVGGPGNEQFF; CDR3nt: TGCGCCAGCAAGGTAGGGGGGCCCGGGAATGAGCAGTTCTTC
v_gene: TRBV6-5; j_gene: TRBJ1-5; d_gene: TRBD1; abundance: NA; CDR3aa: CASRRGTGDQPQHF; CDR3nt: TGTGCCAGCAGGCGGGGGACAGGGGATCAGCCCCAGCATTTT
v_gene: TRBV19; j_gene: TRBJ2-3; d_gene: NA; abundance: once; CDR3aa: CASRERGVGADTQYF; CDR3nt: TGTGCCAGTAGGGAAAGGGGGGTAGGAGCAGATACGCAGTATTTT
v_gene: TRBV30; j_gene: TRBJ1-1; d_gene: NA; abundance: once; CDR3aa: CAWTVNWVRNTEAFF; CDR3nt: TGTGCCTGGACCGTAAACTGGGTGAGGAACACTGAAGCTTTCTTT
v_gene: TRBV10-3; j_gene: TRBJ1-5; d_gene: TRBD1; abundance: NA; CDR3aa: CASETGGGQPQHF; CDR3nt: TGTGCCAGTGAGACAGGGGGAGGGCAGCCCCAGCATTTT
v_gene: TRBV6-5; j_gene: TRBJ2-7; d_gene: NA; abundance: NA; CDR3aa: CASSKGTHDYYEQYF; CDR3nt: TGTGCCAGCAGTAAGGGGACACATGATTACTACGAGCAGTACTTC
v_gene: TRBV6-5; j_gene: TRBJ1-1; d_gene: NA; abundance: NA; CDR3aa: CASNLQRAAFF; CDR3nt: TGTGCCAGCAACCTTCAGAGAGCAGCTTTCTTT
v_gene: TRBV5-1; j_gene: TRBJ1-2; d_gene: TRBD1; abundance: NA; CDR3aa: CASSEDRAYGYTF; CDR3nt: TGCGCCAGCAGCGAAGACAGGGCCTATGGCTACACCTTC
v_gene: TRBV11-3; j_gene: TRBJ2-3; d_gene: TRBD2; abundance: NA; CDR3aa: CASSSGLAGAGTDTQYF; CDR3nt: TGTGCCAGCAGCTCAGGACTAGCGGGGGCCGGCACAGATACGCAGTATTTT
v_gene: TRBV6-2/TRBV6-3; j_gene: TRBJ2-1; d_gene: NA; abundance: NA; CDR3aa: CASSSALAAPYNEQFF; CDR3nt: TGTGCCAGCAGTTCAGCCTTGGCGGCGCCCTACAATGAGCAGTTCTTC